Detailed here is one T cell receptor (beta chain). Original analysis: Amplified reference gene primers provided the basis for estimating nucleated cell counts. Clones were sequenced by immunoSEQ multiplex PCR, and TCRdb holds only the in-frame ones, with some missing. Clone size and V and J calls were adopted from that table, with D and trimming inferred from the DNA. The sample holds about 120,000 clones, over 55% seen once. The length of the CDR3 is 16 residues. The V and J ends lost 0 bases and 2 bases, in that order; junction bases with no gene match: 4. Germline CDR1 SGHRS, CDR2 YFSETQ. This sample was included in a study of blood T cell repertoires in COVID-19. Looking at the study overall: Researchers got acute and convalescent COVID-19 samples from the United States, Italy and Spain. In each case, the material was cDNA or gDNA derived from T cells, B-cell-depleted T cells, or PBMCs.

This sequence was found in a woman aged 70 to 79 with acute or convalescent COVID-19. Material: peripheral blood. This chain links TRBV5-1 with TRBJ2-2, with 7 bases matching TRBD2. The CDR3 protein is CASSLEAGVNTGELFF. The CDR3 DNA sequence: TGCGCCAGCAGCTTGGAGGCGGGAGTAAACACCGGGGAGCTGTTTTTT. Looking up the rest from reference TRBV5-1 and TRBJ2-2 gives the full variable domain: KAGVTQTPRYLIKTRGQQVTLSCSPISGHRSVSWYQQTPGQGLQFLFEYFSETQRNKGNFPGRFSGRQFSNSRSEMNVSTLELGDSALYLCASSLEAGVNTGELFFGEGSRLTVL.